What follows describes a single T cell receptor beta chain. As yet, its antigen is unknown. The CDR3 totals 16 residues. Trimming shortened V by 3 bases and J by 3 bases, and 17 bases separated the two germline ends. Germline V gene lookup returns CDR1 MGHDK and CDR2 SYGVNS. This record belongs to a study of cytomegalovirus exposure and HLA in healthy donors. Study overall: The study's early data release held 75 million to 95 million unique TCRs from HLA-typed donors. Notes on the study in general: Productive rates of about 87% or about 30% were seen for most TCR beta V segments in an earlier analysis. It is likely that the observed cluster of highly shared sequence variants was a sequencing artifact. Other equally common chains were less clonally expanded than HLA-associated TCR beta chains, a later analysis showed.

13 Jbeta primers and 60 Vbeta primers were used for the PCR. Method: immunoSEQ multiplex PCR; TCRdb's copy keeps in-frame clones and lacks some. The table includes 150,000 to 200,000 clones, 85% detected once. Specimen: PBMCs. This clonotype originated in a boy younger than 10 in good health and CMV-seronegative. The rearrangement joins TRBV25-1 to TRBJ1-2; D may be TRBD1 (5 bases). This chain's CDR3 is CASSDVKAGFHYGYTF. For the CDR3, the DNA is TGTGCCAGCAGTGATGTAAAGGCAGGGTTTCACTATGGCTACACCTTC.